This TCR beta chain was sequenced in a study of blood T cell repertoires in COVID-19 (dated by TCRdb to 2019 to 2021). About the study as a whole: Samples covering the acute and convalescent phases of COVID-19 were provided by collaborators in the United States, Italy and Spain. The material from the prospective study consisted of cDNA or gDNA derived from T cells, B-cell-depleted T cells, or PBMCs. The sample metadata nearly always contained a de-identified subject ID, COVID-19 status, age in years and sex. HLA class I and class II types, where available, came from metadata supplied by the sample provider rather than from assay-based typing. Samples came from the ongoing ImmuneRACE study (first 160 participants) plus 1,254 subjects from 6 global collaborators. Subjects who had been exposed to COVID-19, were actively infected with it, or had recovered from it provided the deeply sampled blood TCRbeta repertoires that made up the dataset. A freely available public database, intended as a resource for researchers studying the immune response to SARS-CoV-2, is where the repertoires were released.

As regards this clone: It has no known antigen specificity. The sample holds no much larger clone one base away, and base qualities are not on file.

The research as a whole found: The quantity of clinical and demographic metadata differed by source and by participant and was supplied without curation.

The collaborating institutions used their own protocols to collect whole blood in K2EDTA tubes. For TCRbeta analysis, collaborators shipped samples as frozen whole blood, isolated PBMCs, or DNA extracted from either of those sample types. TCRbeta CDR3 regions were amplified from genomic DNA by means of the immunoSEQ Assay, a bias-controlled multiplex PCR. In the paper's pipeline: Nucleated cell counts per sample were estimated from amplification of reference gene primers within the assay. To quantify the absolute abundance of each unique TCRbeta CDR3 rearrangement, sequence reads were collapsed and filtered. For each sample, productive Simpson clonality was calculated as the square root of Simpson's diversity index across productive rearrangements. TCRdb retrieved this table from immuneACCESS and kept in-frame rearrangements only. Not all clones are present; in checked studies, unresolved V genes account for under half, and no reason is known for the remainder. D and trimming come from the DNA, and the V and J calls and clone size come from that table. This sample lists roughly 180,000 clones; approximately 85% were detected once. The biggest ten clones account for 6.5% to 9% of the sample.

Trimming takes 2 bases off V and 7 bases off J; junction bases not matched to a gene: 22. The CDR3 has 20 amino acids, counting the end cysteine and phenylalanine. The read is trimmed to its CDR3 DNA, 60 bases read in frame from base 1. In the germline V gene, CDR1 corresponds to SQVTM and CDR2 to ANQGSEA. The sequenced material came from peripheral blood. This receptor was obtained from a woman aged 55-69 years with acute or convalescent COVID-19. This sequence uses TRBV29-1 and TRBJ1-6; 8 central bases correspond to TRBD1. Read as DNA, the sequence is TGCAGCGTTGAAAAGAGCCTCTGCAGGGGCGCGGGACAGGAGAATTCACCCCTCCACTTT. This gives the protein CSVEKSLCRGAGQENSPLHF. Outside the CDR3, residues come from the reference TRBV29-1 and TRBJ1-6 proteins, so the full variable domain is: SAVISQKPSRDICQRGTSLTIQCQVDSQVTMMFWYRQQPGQSLTLIATANQGSEATYESGFVIDKFPISRPNLTFSTLTVSNMSPEDSSIYLCSVEKSLCRGAGQENSPLHFGNGTRLTVT.